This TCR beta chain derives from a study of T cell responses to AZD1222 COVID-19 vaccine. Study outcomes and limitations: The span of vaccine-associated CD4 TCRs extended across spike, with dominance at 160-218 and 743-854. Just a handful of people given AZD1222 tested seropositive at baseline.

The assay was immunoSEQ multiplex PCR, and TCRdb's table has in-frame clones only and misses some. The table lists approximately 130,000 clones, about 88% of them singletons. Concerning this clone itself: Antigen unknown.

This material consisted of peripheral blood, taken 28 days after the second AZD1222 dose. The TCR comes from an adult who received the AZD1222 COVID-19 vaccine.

The CDR3 bases are TGTGCCAGCAGTCATGACAATTCCTATAATTCACCCCTCCACTTT. This gives the protein CASSHDNSYNSPLHF. The J gene is TRBJ1-6, the V gene TRBV7-2, with D unclear. V shed 6 bases and J shed 1 base, with 10 bases lying between them. There are 15 residues in the CDR3. Per the germline V gene, CDR1 is SGHTA and CDR2 is FQGNSA.